A single TCR beta chain is shown here with its context. The antigen is unknown. The CDR3 runs 15 residues. J gave up 0 bases and V 9 bases, and 4 bases lay outside the gene matches. Germline V gene data show CDR1 as MDHEN and CDR2 as SYDVKM. This sample was included in a study of human T cells and chemical hapten exposure. Study details: Per-sample variation in TCR yield stemmed mainly from small pooled library volume differences. Study conclusions and caveats: Counts of TCRs above 1 in 1000 frequency stayed unchanged with DPC sensitization.

Single cDNA molecules in the library carried unique molecular identifiers attached during preparation. TCRdb recomputed calls from the RACE reads with MiXCR, one row per CDR3 protein. The table records 80,000 to 100,000 distinct CDR3 sequences, approximately 9% of them present only once. Time point here: healthy volunteer bleed at 2 weeks. Researchers extracted total RNA from unfractionated whole blood. The sequenced material came from whole blood. J is TRBJ2-3 and V is TRBV28, with 12 bases matching TRBD2. The receptor comes from a female donor in good health. Some clones in this sample may be carry-over from other donors' samples. The CDR3 DNA reads TGTGCCAGTGGACTAGCGGGGTATAGCACAGATACGCAGTATTTT. Its protein is CASGLAGYSTDTQYF. The whole variable domain, remainder taken from reference TRBV28 and TRBJ2-3, is DVKVTQSSRYLVKRTGEKVFLECVQDMDHENMFWYRQDPGLGLRLIYFSYDVKMKEKGDIPEGYSVSREKKERFSLILESASTNQTSMYLCASGLAGYSTDTQYFGPGTRLTVL.